The present TCR beta chain was sequenced within a study of T cell changes during pregnancy in multiple sclerosis. CDR3 length: 14 residues. The junction had 2 bases not matched to a gene; V was cut back by 3 bases and J by 2 bases. CDR1 SGHAT and CDR2 FQNNGV come from the germline V gene. Profiled with immunoSEQ multiplex PCR; TCRdb holds only in-frame clones, not every one. The sample consists of fewer than 60,000 clones, 92% of them appearing once. The sequence was obtained from a female donor with multiple sclerosis, enrolled in a pregnancy study. Material: CD4+ T cells from peripheral blood mononuclear cells, obtained after pregnancy. The chain joins TRBV11-2 to TRBJ2-7; 9 nucleotides line up with TRBD1. The CDR3, as DNA: TGTGCCAGCAGCTTTGGGGACAGGGCCTACGAGCAGTACTTC. Its protein is CASSFGDRAYEQYF.